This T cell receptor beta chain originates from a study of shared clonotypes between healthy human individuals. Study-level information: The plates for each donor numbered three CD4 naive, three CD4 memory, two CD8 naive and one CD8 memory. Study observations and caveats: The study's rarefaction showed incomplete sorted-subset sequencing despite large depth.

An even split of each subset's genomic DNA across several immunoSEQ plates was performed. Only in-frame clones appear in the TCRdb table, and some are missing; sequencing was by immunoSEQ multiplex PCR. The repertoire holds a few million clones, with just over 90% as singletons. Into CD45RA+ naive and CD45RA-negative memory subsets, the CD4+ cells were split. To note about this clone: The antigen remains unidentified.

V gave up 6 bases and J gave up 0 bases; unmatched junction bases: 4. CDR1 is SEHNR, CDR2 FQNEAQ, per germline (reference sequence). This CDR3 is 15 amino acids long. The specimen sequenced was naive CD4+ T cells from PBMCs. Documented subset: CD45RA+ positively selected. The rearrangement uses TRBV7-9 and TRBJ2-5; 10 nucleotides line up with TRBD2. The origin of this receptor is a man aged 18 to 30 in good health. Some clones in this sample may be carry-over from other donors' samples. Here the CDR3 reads CASRRTSGYQETQYF. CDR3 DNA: TGTGCCAGCAGGCGGACTAGCGGCTACCAAGAGACCCAGTACTTC. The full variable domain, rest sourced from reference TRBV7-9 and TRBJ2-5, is DTGVSQNPRHKITKRGQNVTFRCDPISEHNRLYWYRQTLGQGPEFLTYFQNEAQLEKSRLLSDRFSAERPKGSFSTLEIQRTEQGDSAMYLCASRRTSGYQETQYFGPGTRLLVL.